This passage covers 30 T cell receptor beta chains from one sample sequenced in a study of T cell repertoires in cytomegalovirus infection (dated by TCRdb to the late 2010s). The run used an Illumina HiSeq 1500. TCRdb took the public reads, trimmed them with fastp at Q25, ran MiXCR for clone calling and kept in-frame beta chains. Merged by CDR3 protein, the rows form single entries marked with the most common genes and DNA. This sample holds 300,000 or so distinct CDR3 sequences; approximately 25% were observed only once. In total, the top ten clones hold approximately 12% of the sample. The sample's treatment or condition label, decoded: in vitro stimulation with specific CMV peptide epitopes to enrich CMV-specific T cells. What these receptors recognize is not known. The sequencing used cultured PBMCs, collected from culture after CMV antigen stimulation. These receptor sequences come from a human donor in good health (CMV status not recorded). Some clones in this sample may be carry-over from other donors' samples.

The CDR3: CASSITYGSYEQYF. In DNA form, the CDR3 reads TGTGCCAGCAGCATCACGTATGGGTCCTACGAGCAGTACTTC. The chain joins TRBV27 to TRBJ2-7; D gene ambiguous. The ends were cut back, 6 bases at V and 1 base at J, with 13 bases in the middle. The germline V gene has CDR1 MNHEY and CDR2 SMNVEV (reference sequence). The CDR3 spans 14 residues.

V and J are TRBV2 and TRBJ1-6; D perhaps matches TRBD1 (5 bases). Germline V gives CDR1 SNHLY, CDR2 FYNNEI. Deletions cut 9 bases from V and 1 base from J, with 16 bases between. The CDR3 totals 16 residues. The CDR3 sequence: CARKEGISSYNSPLHF. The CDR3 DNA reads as TGTGCCAGGAAAGAGGGGATCTCATCCTATAATTCACCCCTCCACTTT. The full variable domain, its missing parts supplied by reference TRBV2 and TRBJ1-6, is EPEVTQTPSHQVTQMGQEVILRCVPISNHLYFYWYRQILGQKVEFLVSFYNNEISEKSEIFDDQFSVERPDGSNFTLKIRSTKLEDSAMYFCARKEGISSYNSPLHFGNGTRLTVT.

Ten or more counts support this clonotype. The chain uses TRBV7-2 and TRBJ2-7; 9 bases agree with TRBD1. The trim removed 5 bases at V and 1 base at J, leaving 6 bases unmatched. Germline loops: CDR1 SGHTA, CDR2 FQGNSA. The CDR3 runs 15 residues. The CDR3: CASSHRGTGSYEQYF. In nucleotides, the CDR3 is TGTGCCAGCAGCCATCGAGGGACAGGGTCCTACGAGCAGTACTTC.

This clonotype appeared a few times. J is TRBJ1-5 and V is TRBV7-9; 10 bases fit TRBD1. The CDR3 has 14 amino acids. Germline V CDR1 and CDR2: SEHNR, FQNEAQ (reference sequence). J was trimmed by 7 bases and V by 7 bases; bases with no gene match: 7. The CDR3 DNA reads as TGTGCCAGCACCCTCGGACAGGGGGAACAGCCCCAGCATTTT. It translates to CASTLGQGEQPQHF.

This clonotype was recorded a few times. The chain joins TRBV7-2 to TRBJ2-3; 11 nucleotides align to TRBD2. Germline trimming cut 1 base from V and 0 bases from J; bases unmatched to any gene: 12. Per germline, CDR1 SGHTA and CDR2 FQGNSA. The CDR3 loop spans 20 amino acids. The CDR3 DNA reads TGTGCCAGCAGCTTAGGACCCCCGGGACTAGCGGCGAGTAGCACAGATACGCAGTATTTT. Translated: CASSLGPPGLAASSTDTQYF.

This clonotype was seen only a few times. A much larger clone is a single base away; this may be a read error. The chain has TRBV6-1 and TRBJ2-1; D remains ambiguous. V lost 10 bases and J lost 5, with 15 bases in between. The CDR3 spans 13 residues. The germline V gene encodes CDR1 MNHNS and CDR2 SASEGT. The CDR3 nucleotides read TGTGCCACCCACAAGAGTAGTAACAATGAGCAGTTCTTC. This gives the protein CATHKSSNNEQFF.

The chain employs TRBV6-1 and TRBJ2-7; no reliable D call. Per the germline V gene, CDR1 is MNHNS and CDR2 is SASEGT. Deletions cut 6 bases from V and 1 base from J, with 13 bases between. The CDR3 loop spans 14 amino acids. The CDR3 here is CASRGRAASYEQYF. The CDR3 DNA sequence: TGTGCCAGCAGGGGAAGGGCGGCTTCCTACGAGCAGTACTTC.

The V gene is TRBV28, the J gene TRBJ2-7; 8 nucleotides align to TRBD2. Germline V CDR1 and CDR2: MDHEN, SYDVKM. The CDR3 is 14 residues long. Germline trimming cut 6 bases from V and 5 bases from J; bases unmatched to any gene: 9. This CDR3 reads CASSPGLVGHEQYF. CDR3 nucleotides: TGTGCCAGCAGCCCGGGACTAGTGGGCCACGAGCAGTACTTC.

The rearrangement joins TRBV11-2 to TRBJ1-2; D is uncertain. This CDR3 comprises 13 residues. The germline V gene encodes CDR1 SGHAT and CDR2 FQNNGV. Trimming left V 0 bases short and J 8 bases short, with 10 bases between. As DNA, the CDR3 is TGTGCCAGCAGCTTAGATCTAGGAGGAGGCTACACCTTC. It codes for CASSLDLGGGYTF.

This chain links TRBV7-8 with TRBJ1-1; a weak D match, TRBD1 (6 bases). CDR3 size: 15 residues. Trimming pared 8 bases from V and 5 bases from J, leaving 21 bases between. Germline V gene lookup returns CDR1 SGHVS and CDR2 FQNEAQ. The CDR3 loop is CASLKMGGARTEAFF. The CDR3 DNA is TGTGCCAGCCTCAAAATGGGGGGGGCGAGAACTGAAGCTTTCTTT.

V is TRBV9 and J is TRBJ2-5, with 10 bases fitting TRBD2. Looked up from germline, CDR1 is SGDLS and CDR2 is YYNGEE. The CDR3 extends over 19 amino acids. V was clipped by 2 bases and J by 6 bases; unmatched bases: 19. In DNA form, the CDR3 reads TGTGCCAGCAGCGTTTCTCCGGGCGAGGCTAGCGGGAGACTTCAGACCCAGTACTTC. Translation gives CASSVSPGEASGRLQTQYF.

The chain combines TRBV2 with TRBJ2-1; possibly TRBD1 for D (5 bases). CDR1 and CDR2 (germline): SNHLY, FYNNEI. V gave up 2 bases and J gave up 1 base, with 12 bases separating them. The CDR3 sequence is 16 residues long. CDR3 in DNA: TGTGCCAGCAGTGAAATTAAAAGGGGTTCCTACAATGAGCAGTTCTTC. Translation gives CASSEIKRGSYNEQFF.

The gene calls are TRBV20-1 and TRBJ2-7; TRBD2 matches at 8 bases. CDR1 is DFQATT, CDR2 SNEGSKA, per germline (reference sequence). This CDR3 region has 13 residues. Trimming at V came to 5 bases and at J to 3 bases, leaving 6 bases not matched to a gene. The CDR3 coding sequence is TGCAGTGCTGGTGCGGGGGGATTCTACGAGCAGTACTTC. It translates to CSAGAGGFYEQYF.

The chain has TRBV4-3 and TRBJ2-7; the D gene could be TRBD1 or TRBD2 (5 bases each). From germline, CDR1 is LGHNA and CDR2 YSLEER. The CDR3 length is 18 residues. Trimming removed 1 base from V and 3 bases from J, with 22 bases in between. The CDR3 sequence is CASSQGVRGPMTHYEQYF. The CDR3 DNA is TGCGCCAGCAGCCAAGGGGTGAGGGGCCCTATGACCCACTACGAGCAGTACTTC.

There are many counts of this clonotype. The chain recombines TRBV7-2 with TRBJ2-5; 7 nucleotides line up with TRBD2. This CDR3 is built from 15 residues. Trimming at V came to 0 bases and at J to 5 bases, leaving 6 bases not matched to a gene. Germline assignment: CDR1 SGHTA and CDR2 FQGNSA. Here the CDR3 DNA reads TGTGCCAGCAGCTTAGCTCCGGGGAGGGTTGAGACCCAGTACTTC. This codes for CASSLAPGRVETQYF.

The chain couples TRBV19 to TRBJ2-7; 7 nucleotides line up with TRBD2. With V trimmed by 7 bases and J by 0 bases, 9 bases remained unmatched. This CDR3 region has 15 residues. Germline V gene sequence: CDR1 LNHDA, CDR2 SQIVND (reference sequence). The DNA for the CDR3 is TGTGCCAGTACTGACCCGGGGGGAAGCTCCTACGAGCAGTACTTC. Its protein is CASTDPGGSSYEQYF.

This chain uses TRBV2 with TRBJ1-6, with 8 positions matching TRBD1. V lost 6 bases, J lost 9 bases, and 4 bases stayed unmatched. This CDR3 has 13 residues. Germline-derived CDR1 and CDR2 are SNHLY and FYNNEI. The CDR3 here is CASSQGAGSPLHF. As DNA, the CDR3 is TGTGCCAGCAGCCAGGGGGCTGGTTCACCCCTCCACTTT.

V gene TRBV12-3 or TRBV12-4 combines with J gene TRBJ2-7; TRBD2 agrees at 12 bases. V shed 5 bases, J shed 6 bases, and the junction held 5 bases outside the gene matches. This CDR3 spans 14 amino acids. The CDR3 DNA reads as TGTGCCAGCAGTACACTAGCGGGAGGAACCGAGCAGTACTTC. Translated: CASSTLAGGTEQYF.

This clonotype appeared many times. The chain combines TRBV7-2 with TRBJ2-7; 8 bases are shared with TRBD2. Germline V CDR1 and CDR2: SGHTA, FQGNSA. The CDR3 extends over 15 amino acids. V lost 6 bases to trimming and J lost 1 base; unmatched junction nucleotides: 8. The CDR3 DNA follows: TGTGCCAGCAGATCCCAAGGACTAGCTTCCTACGAGCAGTACTTC. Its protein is CASRSQGLASYEQYF. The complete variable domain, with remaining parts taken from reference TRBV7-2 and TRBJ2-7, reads GAGVSQSPSNKVTEKGKDVELRCDPISGHTALYWYRQSLGQGLEFLIYFQGNSAPDKSGLPSDRFSAERTGGSVSTLTIQRTQQEDSAVYLCASRSQGLASYEQYFGPGTRLTVT.

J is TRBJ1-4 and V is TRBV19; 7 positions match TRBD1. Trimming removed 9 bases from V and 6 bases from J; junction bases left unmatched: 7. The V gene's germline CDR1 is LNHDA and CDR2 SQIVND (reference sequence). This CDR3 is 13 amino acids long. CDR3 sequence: CASSRGRDEKLFF. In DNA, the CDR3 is TGTGCCAGCTCAAGGGGGCGAGATGAAAAACTGTTTTTT.

Here the CDR3 DNA reads TGCAGTGCTAGATCGGGACTAGCGGGAGGCGAGCAGTACTTC. This encodes CSARSGLAGGEQYF. The chain is built from TRBV20-1 and TRBJ2-7, with TRBD2 matching over 15 bases. V was pared by 2 bases and J by 6 bases, with 2 bases of the junction left unmatched. Looked up from germline, CDR1 is DFQATT and CDR2 is SNEGSKA (reference sequence). This CDR3 contains 14 residues.

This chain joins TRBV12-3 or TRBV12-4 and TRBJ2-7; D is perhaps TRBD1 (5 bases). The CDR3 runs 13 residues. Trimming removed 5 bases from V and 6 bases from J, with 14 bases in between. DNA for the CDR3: TGTGCCAGCAGTCCCCAGACAGTCTCCGAGCAGTACTTC. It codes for CASSPQTVSEQYF.

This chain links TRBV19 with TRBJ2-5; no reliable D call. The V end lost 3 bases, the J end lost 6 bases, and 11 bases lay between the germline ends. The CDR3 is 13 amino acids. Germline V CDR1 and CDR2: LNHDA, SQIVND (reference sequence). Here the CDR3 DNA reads TGTGCCAGTAGTATGACGGATCAGAAGACCCAGTACTTC. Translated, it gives CASSMTDQKTQYF.

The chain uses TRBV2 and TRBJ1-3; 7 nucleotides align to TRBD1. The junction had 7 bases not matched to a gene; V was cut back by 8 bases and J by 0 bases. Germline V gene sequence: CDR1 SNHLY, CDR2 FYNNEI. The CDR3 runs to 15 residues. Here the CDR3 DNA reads TGTGCCAGCGTTACGACAGGGATCTCTGGAAACACCATATATTTT. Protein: CASVTTGISGNTIYF.

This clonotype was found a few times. For the CDR3, the DNA is TGTGCCAGCAGTTTATTGCAGGGCTTTCAGCCCCAGCATTTT. This sequence encodes CASSLLQGFQPQHF. J is TRBJ1-5 and V is TRBV12-3 or TRBV12-4; D may be TRBD1 (5 bases). V was cut by 2 bases and J by 6 bases, with 11 bases left in between. The CDR3 is 14 residues long.

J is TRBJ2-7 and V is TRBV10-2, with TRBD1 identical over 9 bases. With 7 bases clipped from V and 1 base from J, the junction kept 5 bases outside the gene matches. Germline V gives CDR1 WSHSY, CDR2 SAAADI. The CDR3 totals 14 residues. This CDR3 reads CASKRTGESYEQYF. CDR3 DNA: TGCGCCAGCAAGAGGACAGGGGAGTCCTACGAGCAGTACTTC.

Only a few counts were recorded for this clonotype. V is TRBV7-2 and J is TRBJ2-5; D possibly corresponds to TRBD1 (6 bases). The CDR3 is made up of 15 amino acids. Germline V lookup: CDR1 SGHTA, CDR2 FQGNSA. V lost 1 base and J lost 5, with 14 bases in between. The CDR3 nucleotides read TGTGCCAGCAGCTTAGGACAGGTTACCGAGGAGACCCAGTACTTC. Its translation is CASSLGQVTEETQYF.

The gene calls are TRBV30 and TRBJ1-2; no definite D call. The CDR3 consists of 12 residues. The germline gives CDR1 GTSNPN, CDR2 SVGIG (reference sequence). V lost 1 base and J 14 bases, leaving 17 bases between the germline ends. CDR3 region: CAWSGDGQMGTF. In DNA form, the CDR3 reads TGTGCCTGGAGTGGAGATGGCCAGATGGGAACCTTC.

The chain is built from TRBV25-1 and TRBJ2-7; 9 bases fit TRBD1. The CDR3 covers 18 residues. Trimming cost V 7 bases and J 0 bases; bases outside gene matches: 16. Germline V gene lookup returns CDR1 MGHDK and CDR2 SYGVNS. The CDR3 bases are TGTGCCAGCACTAGTGTTCCCCCCCGGGACAGGGCCTCCTACGAGCAGTACGTC. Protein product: CASTSVPPRDRASYEQYV.

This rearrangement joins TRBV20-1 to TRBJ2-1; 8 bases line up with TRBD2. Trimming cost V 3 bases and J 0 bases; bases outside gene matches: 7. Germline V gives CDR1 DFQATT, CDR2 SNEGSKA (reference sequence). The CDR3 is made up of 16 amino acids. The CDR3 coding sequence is TGCAGTGCTAGTCCGTCCGGGAGGGCCTCCTACAATGAGCAGTTCTTC. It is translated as CSASPSGRASYNEQFF.